A single sample gave rise to the 29 T cell receptor beta chains below, sequenced in a study of cytomegalovirus exposure and HLA in healthy donors. PCR employed 60 Vbeta and 13 Jbeta primers. Method: immunoSEQ multiplex PCR; TCRdb's copy keeps in-frame clones and lacks some. In the table there are 250,000 to 350,000 clones, 75% to 85% of which are singletons. Sequences were obtained from PBMCs. The receptors derive from a girl aged 2-15 years in good health and CMV-seronegative.

The gene calls are TRBV7-9 and TRBJ2-3; no clear D gene. The CDR3 extends over 15 amino acids. From germline, CDR1 is SEHNR and CDR2 FQNEAQ (reference sequence). With 2 bases removed from V and 3 bases from J, the gap between germline ends came to 12 bases. CDR3 coding DNA: TGTGCCAGCAGCTTACAACCCCCTAATACAGATACGCAGTATTTT. Residues: CASSLQPPNTDTQYF.

About this clone: Distinct nucleotide sequences in the sample also encode this CDR3. V and J are TRBV6-4 and TRBJ2-3; 13 nucleotides agree with TRBD2. From germline, CDR1 is MRHNA and CDR2 SNTAGT. The V and J ends lost 3 bases and 3 bases, in that order; junction bases with no gene match: 0. The CDR3 has 15 amino acids. CDR3 amino acids: CASSETSGGTDTQYF. The CDR3, as DNA: TGTGCCAGCAGTGAGACTAGCGGGGGGACAGATACGCAGTATTTT.

The CDR3 sequence is CASSLDRGYTEAFF. DNA of the CDR3: TGTGCCAGTAGCCTGGACAGGGGTTACACTGAAGCTTTCTTT. The chain recombines TRBV19 with TRBJ1-1; 9 bases map to TRBD1. The CDR3 is 14 amino acids. V lost 6 bases to trimming and J lost 3 bases; unmatched junction nucleotides: 5. The V gene's germline CDR1 is LNHDA and CDR2 SQIVND (reference sequence).

This chain links TRBV28 with TRBJ1-1; tentatively, D is TRBD1 (5 bases). V lost 4 bases to trimming and J lost 11 bases, with 14 bases between them. CDR1 is MDHEN, CDR2 SYDVKM, per germline. The CDR3 runs to 12 residues. The DNA for the CDR3 is TGTGCCAGCAGTTACCCAGGGCGGTTGGCTTTCTTT. Translated, it gives CASSYPGRLAFF.

In regard to this clone: Mismatch with germline at one junction end may stem from a read error. The V and J genes are TRBV7-9 and TRBJ2-1; possible D gene TRBD1, 5 bases. Germline V gene data show CDR1 as SEHNR and CDR2 as FQNEAQ (reference sequence). CDR3 length: 12 amino acids. CDR3 nucleotides: TGTTCCAGCAGAGACAGTTACAATGAGCAGTTCTTC. Translated: CSSRDSYNEQFF.

This clone has more than one count but fewer than ten. The chain recombines TRBV28 with TRBJ2-1; D possibly corresponds to TRBD2 (7 bases). The CDR3 contains 13 residues. V was trimmed by 5 bases and J by 12 bases, leaving 17 bases between them. The V gene's germline CDR1 is MDHEN and CDR2 SYDVKM. The CDR3 loop is CASSRQAGRGQFF. CDR3 nucleotides: TGTGCCAGCAGTCGACAGGCGGGGAGGGGGCAGTTCTTC.

This rearrangement joins TRBV29-1 to TRBJ2-5; D uncertain. Trimming stripped 3 bases from V and 1 base from J, with 9 bases between. The CDR3 sequence is 13 residues long. Germline CDR1 SQVTM, CDR2 ANQGSEA. The CDR3 loop reads CSVEGSVQETQYF. The CDR3 DNA sequence: TGCAGCGTTGAGGGCTCCGTCCAAGAGACCCAGTACTTC. The whole variable domain, remainder taken from reference TRBV29-1 and TRBJ2-5, is SAVISQKPSRDICQRGTSLTIQCQVDSQVTMMFWYRQQPGQSLTLIATANQGSEATYESGFVIDKFPISRPNLTFSTLTVSNMSPEDSSIYLCSVEGSVQETQYFGPGTRLLVL.

The CDR3 nucleotides are TGTGCCAGCTCACCCGGCCATGTGGACAGGGGCCTCCGTAATCAGCCCCAGCATTTT. This gives the protein CASSPGHVDRGLRNQPQHF. The V and J genes are TRBV18 and TRBJ1-5; 9 positions match TRBD1. Per the germline V gene, CDR1 is KGHSH and CDR2 is LQKENI. The CDR3 loop spans 19 amino acids. V lost 3 bases, J lost 4 bases, and 16 bases stayed unmatched.

The chain links TRBV7-6 to TRBJ2-7; possibly TRBD2 for D (5 bases). Germline V lookup: CDR1 SGHVS, CDR2 FNYEAQ. The CDR3 sequence is 13 residues long. Trimming pared 5 bases from V and 6 bases from J, leaving 14 bases between. CDR3 sequence: CASSLRDLGEQYF. The CDR3 DNA reads TGTGCCAGCAGCCTCCGGGATTTGGGCGAGCAGTACTTC.

The chain carries TRBV7-6 and TRBJ2-1; 8 bases are shared with TRBD2. The length of the CDR3 is 18 residues. Losses at the gene ends were 5 bases for V and 9 bases for J; bases not matched to a gene: 21. Looked up from germline, CDR1 is SGHVS and CDR2 is FNYEAQ. CDR3 sequence: CASSPHAVSSAGACEQFF. For the CDR3, the DNA is TGTGCCAGCAGCCCACACGCTGTTTCATCAGCGGGAGCTTGTGAGCAGTTCTTC.

The chain recombines TRBV28 with TRBJ2-7; 7 bases map to TRBD2. After removal of 6 bases from V and 3 bases from J, the junction contained 5 bases not matched to a gene. Germline CDR1 and CDR2: MDHEN and SYDVKM. This CDR3 region has 13 residues. The CDR3 sequence: CASRTGLVYEQYF. The CDR3, as DNA: TGTGCCAGCAGGACCGGACTAGTCTACGAGCAGTACTTC.

The chain couples TRBV25-1 to TRBJ1-4; D is uncertain. CDR3 length: 15 amino acids. Per the germline V gene, CDR1 is MGHDK and CDR2 is SYGVNS. V was pared by 4 bases and J by 0 bases, with 9 bases between. The CDR3, as DNA: TGTGCCAGCAGTGGTTCCGGGACAACTAATGAAAAACTGTTTTTT. Protein: CASSGSGTTNEKLFF.

The chain employs TRBV11-2 and TRBJ2-3; D possibly corresponds to TRBD2 (5 bases). This CDR3 has 17 amino acids. V lost 5 bases and J lost 0, with 18 bases in between. The germline gives CDR1 SGHAT, CDR2 FQNNGV. Here the CDR3 reads CASSTRAILRSTDTQYF. CDR3 DNA: TGTGCCAGCAGCACGCGGGCCATCCTACGAAGCACAGATACGCAGTATTTT. The complete variable domain, with remaining parts taken from reference TRBV11-2 and TRBJ2-3, reads EAGVAQSPRYKIIEKRQSVAFWCNPISGHATLYWYQQILGQGPKLLIQFQNNGVVDDSQLPKDRFSAERLKGVDSTLKIQPAKLEDSAVYLCASSTRAILRSTDTQYFGPGTRLTVL.

The chain has TRBV10-3 and TRBJ1-5; 7 bases line up with TRBD1. CDR1 ENHRY and CDR2 SYGVKD come from the germline V gene. V lost 0 bases and J lost 3; bases outside the gene matches: 8. CDR3 length equals 17 residues. In DNA, the CDR3 is TGTGCCATCAGTGAGTCTCCAGGACAGGAGCACAATCAGCCCCAGCATTTT. It codes for CAISESPGQEHNQPQHF.

CDR3 protein: CASSQGDRDYNEQFF. The CDR3 nucleotides are TGTGCCAGCAGCCAGGGAGACAGGGACTACAATGAGCAGTTCTTC. This sequence joins TRBV7-9 and TRBJ2-1; 7 bases line up with TRBD1. Germline lookup yields CDR1 SEHNR and CDR2 FQNEAQ (reference sequence). Trimming took 5 bases from V and 3 from J; bases not matched to a gene: 7. The CDR3 is 15 residues long. The entire variable domain, with the rest obtained from reference TRBV7-9 and TRBJ2-1, is as follows: DTGVSQNPRHKITKRGQNVTFRCDPISEHNRLYWYRQTLGQGPEFLTYFQNEAQLEKSRLLSDRFSAERPKGSFSTLEIQRTEQGDSAMYLCASSQGDRDYNEQFFGPGTRLTVL.

The chain joins TRBV28 to TRBJ1-1, with 7 bases aligning to TRBD1. The germline CDR1 and CDR2 sequences are MDHEN and SYDVKM. The CDR3 spans 14 residues. The J segment lost 5 bases and the V segment lost 2 bases, leaving 5 bases of the junction unmatched. The CDR3 region is CASSLRGRETEAFF. CDR3 nucleotide sequence: TGTGCCAGCAGTTTAAGGGGGCGGGAAACTGAAGCTTTCTTT.

This rearrangement joins TRBV6-1 to TRBJ1-2; 10 bases fit TRBD1. Looked up from germline, CDR1 is MNHNS and CDR2 is SASEGT. The CDR3 runs to 15 residues. The V segment lost 5 bases and the J segment 4 bases; nucleotides outside the gene matches: 7. The CDR3 DNA is TGTGCCAGCAGTCCCGGGACAGGGGTCGGCTATGGCTACACCTTC. This sequence encodes CASSPGTGVGYGYTF.

The V call is TRBV30, the J call TRBJ2-5, with 8 positions matching TRBD1. J was trimmed by 4 bases and V by 7 bases; bases with no gene match: 11. Germline V lookup: CDR1 GTSNPN, CDR2 SVGIG (reference sequence). The CDR3 loop spans 14 amino acids. In DNA form, the CDR3 reads TGTGCCTCGAGGACAGGGTGGACGGGAGAGACCCAGTACTTC. It yields the protein CASRTGWTGETQYF.

In this sample, this clone turned up a few times. The V and J genes are TRBV5-4 and TRBJ2-1, with 11 bases identical to TRBD2. This CDR3 spans 14 amino acids. V trimming: 4 bases; J trimming: 4 bases; junction bases outside the gene matches: 1. Germline V lookup: CDR1 SGHNT, CDR2 YYREEE (reference sequence). The CDR3 DNA follows: TGTGCCAGCAGCGTAGCGGGGGGGTACAATGAGCAGTTCTTC. Translating gives CASSVAGGYNEQFF.

V gene TRBV28 combines with J gene TRBJ1-4; D possibly corresponds to TRBD1 (6 bases). The CDR3 spans 17 residues. The V end lost 5 bases, the J end lost 4 bases, and 20 bases lay between the germline ends. Looked up from germline, CDR1 is MDHEN and CDR2 is SYDVKM. The CDR3 loop is CASSPGLTGLGNEKLFF. The CDR3 nucleotides are TGTGCCAGCAGTCCCGGGCTAACAGGGCTTGGTAATGAAAAACTGTTTTTT.

For the CDR3, the DNA is TGCGCCAGCAGCTTGGCTGTGGGACAGTTCATCAACGAGCAGTACTTC. Its translation is CASSLAVGQFINEQYF. J is TRBJ2-7 and V is TRBV5-1; 7 nucleotides match TRBD1. Germline CDR1 and CDR2: SGHRS and YFSETQ. This CDR3 has 16 amino acids. V gave up 0 bases and J gave up 5 bases; unmatched junction bases: 11.

The V and J genes are TRBV7-8 and TRBJ1-5; the D is unclear. The germline V gene has CDR1 SGHVS and CDR2 FQNEAQ. Trimming cost V 6 bases and J 5 bases, with 20 bases left between them. This CDR3 spans 16 amino acids. The CDR3 sequence is CASSPDYREVDQPQHF. In nucleotides, the CDR3 is TGTGCCAGCAGTCCAGATTATAGGGAGGTGGATCAGCCCCAGCATTTT.

V gene TRBV5-1 combines with J gene TRBJ1-1; TRBD1 is a possible D gene (6 bases). Per the germline V gene, CDR1 is SGHRS and CDR2 is YFSETQ. The CDR3 contains 15 residues. V lost 4 bases and J 1 base, leaving 14 bases between the germline ends. The CDR3 region is CASSPTVGGNTEAFF. CDR3 in DNA: TGCGCCAGCAGCCCGACGGTAGGGGGGAACACTGAAGCTTTCTTT.

This chain uses TRBV7-9 with TRBJ2-3; 9 nucleotides agree with TRBD2. Per germline, CDR1 SEHNR and CDR2 FQNEAQ (reference sequence). The CDR3 is 16 amino acids. J was trimmed by 4 bases and V by 4 bases; bases with no gene match: 9. The DNA of the CDR3 is TGTGCCAGCAGCTCGGTCGGCGGGAGGGCCGCAGATACGCAGTATTTT. Translating it yields CASSSVGGRAADTQYF. The whole variable domain, filled in from reference TRBV7-9 and TRBJ2-3, reads DTGVSQNPRHKITKRGQNVTFRCDPISEHNRLYWYRQTLGQGPEFLTYFQNEAQLEKSRLLSDRFSAERPKGSFSTLEIQRTEQGDSAMYLCASSSVGGRAADTQYFGPGTRLTVL.

The sample holds a few counts of this clone. V is TRBV11-2 and J is TRBJ1-1, with D possibly TRBD1 on 6 matching bases. V was trimmed by 3 bases and J by 5 bases, leaving 16 bases between them. This CDR3 comprises 15 residues. Germline CDR1 reads SGHAT; CDR2 reads FQNNGV. The CDR3 region is CASSFMTGRDTEAFF. The CDR3 DNA reads as TGTGCCAGCAGCTTCATGACAGGCAGGGATACTGAAGCTTTCTTT.

The chain recombines TRBV11-2 with TRBJ2-4; D not certain. Between the trimmed V and J ends, which lost 1 base and 0 bases, there was a span of 4 bases. The CDR3 has 14 amino acids. The germline gives CDR1 SGHAT, CDR2 FQNNGV. Here the CDR3 reads CASSLAIAKNIQYF. The CDR3 region has the DNA TGTGCCAGCAGCTTAGCTATAGCCAAAAACATTCAGTACTTC.

The V and J genes are TRBV6-5 and TRBJ1-4, with D unresolved. Trimming left V 5 bases short and J 8 bases short, with 18 bases between. The CDR3 is made up of 15 amino acids. Germline V CDR1 and CDR2: MNHEY, SVGAGI. The CDR3, as DNA: TGTGCCAGCAGTCCGTTAAACTTGGGGAGGGAAAAACTGTTTTTT. Translation gives CASSPLNLGREKLFF.

The rearrangement links TRBV5-6 to TRBJ2-3, with 8 bases that match TRBD2. The length of the CDR3 is 16 residues. In germline, CDR1 is SGHDT, CDR2 YYEEEE. Losses at the gene ends were 2 bases for V and 0 bases for J; bases not matched to a gene: 5. In DNA, the CDR3 is TGTGCCAGCAGCTTTGCGGGGGGTTCTAGCACAGATACGCAGTATTTT. Its protein product is CASSFAGGSSTDTQYF.

The V call is TRBV7-3, the J call TRBJ2-1; D possibly corresponds to TRBD1 (5 bases). CDR1 SGHTA and CDR2 FQGTGA come from the germline V gene. This CDR3 spans 15 amino acids. V lost 5 bases to trimming and J lost 2 bases, with 13 bases between them. CDR3 amino acids: CASSLSDSTYNEQFF. The CDR3 nucleotides read TGTGCCAGCAGCCTCTCAGACAGTACCTACAATGAGCAGTTCTTC.